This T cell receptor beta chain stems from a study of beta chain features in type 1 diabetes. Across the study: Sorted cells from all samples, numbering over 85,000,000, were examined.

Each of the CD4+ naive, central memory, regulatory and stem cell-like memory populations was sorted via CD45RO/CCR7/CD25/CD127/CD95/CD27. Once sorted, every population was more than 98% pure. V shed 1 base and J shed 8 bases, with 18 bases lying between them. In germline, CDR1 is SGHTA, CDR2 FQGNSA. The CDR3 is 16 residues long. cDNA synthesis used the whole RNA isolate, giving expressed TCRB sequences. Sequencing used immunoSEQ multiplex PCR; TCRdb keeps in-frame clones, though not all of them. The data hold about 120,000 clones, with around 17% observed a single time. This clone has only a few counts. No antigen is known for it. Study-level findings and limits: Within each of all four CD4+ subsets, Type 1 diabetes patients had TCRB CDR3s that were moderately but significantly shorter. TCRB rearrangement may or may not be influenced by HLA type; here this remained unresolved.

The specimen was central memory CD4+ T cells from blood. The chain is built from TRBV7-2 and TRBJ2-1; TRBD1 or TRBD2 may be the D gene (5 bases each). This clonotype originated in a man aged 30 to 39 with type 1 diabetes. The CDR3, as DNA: TGTGCCAGCAGCTTAGGTGGGACGCAGCTAGGCCATGAGCAGTTCTTC. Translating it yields CASSLGGTQLGHEQFF.